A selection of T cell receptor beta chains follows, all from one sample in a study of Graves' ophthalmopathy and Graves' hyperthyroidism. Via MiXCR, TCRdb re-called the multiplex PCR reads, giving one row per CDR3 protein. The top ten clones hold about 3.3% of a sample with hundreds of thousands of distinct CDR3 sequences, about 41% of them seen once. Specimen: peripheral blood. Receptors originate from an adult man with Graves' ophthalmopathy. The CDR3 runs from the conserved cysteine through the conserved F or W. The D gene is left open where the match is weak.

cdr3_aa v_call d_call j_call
CASSYVTGAYEQYF TRBV6-6 . TRBJ2-7
CASSYPGTGLAEQYF TRBV12-3/TRBV12-4 TRBD1 TRBJ2-7
CASSVRTANQPQHF TRBV5-1 . TRBJ1-5
CASSRPTGEVAAFF TRBV19 TRBD1 TRBJ1-1
CATRTADSPLHF TRBV10-3 . TRBJ1-6
CSARDLIGQVDGYTF TRBV20-1 TRBD1 TRBJ1-2
CASTGTSGANVLTF TRBV2 TRBD2 TRBJ2-6
CATSSQVGVYEQYF TRBV24-1 . TRBJ2-7
CASSSQGNGEAFF TRBV10-2 TRBD1 TRBJ1-1
CASSPLPGTANTEAFF TRBV5-1 . TRBJ1-1
CSATRQGTMGETQYF TRBV20-1 TRBD1 TRBJ2-5
CASSLKAEQETQYF TRBV27 . TRBJ2-5
CASSLALGSQPQHF TRBV11-2 . TRBJ1-5
CASGGTGYTF TRBV7-9 . TRBJ1-2
CASSFDRTAPNVLTF TRBV14 . TRBJ2-6
CASSEFWEVGTQNTEAFF TRBV6-1 . TRBJ1-1
CASSLARAGELFF TRBV7-9 . TRBJ2-2
CASSLAPGLAGGLGGELFF TRBV7-8 TRBD2 TRBJ2-2
CASSLEEREKLFF TRBV11-1 . TRBJ1-4
CASLDSLDSLYLGAEAFF TRBV12-3/TRBV12-4 . TRBJ1-1
CASSPTQGALQPQHF TRBV12-3/TRBV12-4 TRBD1 TRBJ1-5
CASSLSGGRYEQYF TRBV12-3/TRBV12-4 TRBD2 TRBJ2-7
CASSLGSANTGELFF TRBV12-3/TRBV12-4 . TRBJ2-2
CASSVPGGNTIYF TRBV9 . TRBJ1-3
CASSSDRERNTEAFF TRBV7-9 TRBD1 TRBJ1-1
CASSLWQGYTF TRBV5-4 . TRBJ1-2
CSAISGQGHQPQHF TRBV20-1 TRBD1 TRBJ1-5
CASSIAGQPNEAFF TRBV19 . TRBJ1-1
CASKEKDYGYTF TRBV2 . TRBJ1-2
CASSARDYLETQYF TRBV2 TRBD2 TRBJ2-5
CASSLDPRAGETQYF TRBV11-2 . TRBJ2-5
CARTSRAISYEQYF TRBV9 . TRBJ2-7
CASTRDGNQPQHF TRBV6-1 . TRBJ1-5
CATSGGGNTEAFF TRBV24-1 . TRBJ1-1
CASSVSRGEETQYF TRBV9 . TRBJ2-5
CARTGSGELFF TRBV25-1 TRBD1 TRBJ2-2
CASSHPPGQGLETQYF TRBV4-2 TRBD1 TRBJ2-5